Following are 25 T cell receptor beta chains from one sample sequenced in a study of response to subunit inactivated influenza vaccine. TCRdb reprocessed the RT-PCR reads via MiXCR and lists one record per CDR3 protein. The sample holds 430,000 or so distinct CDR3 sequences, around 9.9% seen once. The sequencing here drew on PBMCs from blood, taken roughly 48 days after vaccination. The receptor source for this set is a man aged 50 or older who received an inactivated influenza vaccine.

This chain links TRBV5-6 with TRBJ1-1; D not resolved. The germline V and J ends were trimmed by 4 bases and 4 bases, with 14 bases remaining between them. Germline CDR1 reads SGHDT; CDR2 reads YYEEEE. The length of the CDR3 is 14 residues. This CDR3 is CASSGVPVLTEAFF. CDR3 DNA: TGTGCCAGCAGCGGGGTTCCAGTCCTCACTGAAGCTTTCTTT.

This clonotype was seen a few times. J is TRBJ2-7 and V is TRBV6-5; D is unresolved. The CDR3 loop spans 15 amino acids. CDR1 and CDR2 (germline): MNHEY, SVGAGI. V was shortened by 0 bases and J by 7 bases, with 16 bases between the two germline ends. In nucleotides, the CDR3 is TGTGCCAGCAGTTACTCGGTCGCAGGATTAGGGGAGCAGTACTTC. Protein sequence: CASSYSVAGLGEQYF.

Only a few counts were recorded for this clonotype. The CDR3 DNA follows: TGCAGTGCTAGAGACCCCGAGACAGTAGATACGCAGTATTTT. Amino acid sequence: CSARDPETVDTQYF. The V call is TRBV20-1, the J call TRBJ2-3; D may be TRBD1 (5 bases). Germline V gene lookup returns CDR1 DFQATT and CDR2 SNEGSKA (reference sequence). Trimming left V 0 bases short and J 5 bases short, with 12 bases between. CDR3 size: 14 residues.

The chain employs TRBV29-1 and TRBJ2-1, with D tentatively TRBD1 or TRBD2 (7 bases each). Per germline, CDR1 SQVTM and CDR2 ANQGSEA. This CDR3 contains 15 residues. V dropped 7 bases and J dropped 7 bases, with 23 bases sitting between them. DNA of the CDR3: TGCAGCGCTGCGGGGGACAGAGGGGACCCTAATGAGCAGTTCTTC. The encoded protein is CSAAGDRGDPNEQFF.

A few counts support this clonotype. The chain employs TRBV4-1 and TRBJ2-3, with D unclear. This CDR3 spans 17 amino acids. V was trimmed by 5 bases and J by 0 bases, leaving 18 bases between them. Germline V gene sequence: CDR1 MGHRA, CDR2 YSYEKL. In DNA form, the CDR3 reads TGCGCCAGCAGCAAACCCCGACTTCCCGCTAGCACAGATACGCAGTATTTT. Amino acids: CASSKPRLPASTDTQYF.

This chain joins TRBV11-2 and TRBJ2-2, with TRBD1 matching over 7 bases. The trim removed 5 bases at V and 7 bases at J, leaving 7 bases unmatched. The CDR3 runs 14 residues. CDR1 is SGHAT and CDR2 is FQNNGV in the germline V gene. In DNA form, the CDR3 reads TGTGCCAGCAGCCCCAGACAGGGCGGCGGGGAGCTGTTTTTT. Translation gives CASSPRQGGGELFF.

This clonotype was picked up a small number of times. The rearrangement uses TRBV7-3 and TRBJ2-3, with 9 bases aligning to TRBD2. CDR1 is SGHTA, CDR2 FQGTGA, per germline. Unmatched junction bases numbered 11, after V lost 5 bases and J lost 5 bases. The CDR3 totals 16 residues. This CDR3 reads CASSPDRIAGVDTQYF. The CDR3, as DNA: TGTGCCAGCAGCCCTGACAGGATAGCGGGGGTAGATACGCAGTATTTT.

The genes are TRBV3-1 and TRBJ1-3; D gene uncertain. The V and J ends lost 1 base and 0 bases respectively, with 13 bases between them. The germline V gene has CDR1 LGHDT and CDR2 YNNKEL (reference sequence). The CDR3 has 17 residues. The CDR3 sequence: CASSQGITDGSGNTIYF. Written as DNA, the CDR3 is TGTGCCAGCAGCCAAGGCATCACCGACGGCTCTGGAAACACCATATATTTT.

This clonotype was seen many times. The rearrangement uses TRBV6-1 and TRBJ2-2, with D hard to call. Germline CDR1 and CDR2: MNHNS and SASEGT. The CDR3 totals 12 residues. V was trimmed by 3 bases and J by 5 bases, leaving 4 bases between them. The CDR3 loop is CASSDGTGELFF. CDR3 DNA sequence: TGTGCCAGCAGTGACGGTACCGGGGAGCTGTTTTTT.

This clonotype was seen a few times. The CDR3 region has the DNA TGCGCCAGCAACTTAGGTAGCGGGGGGATAAATGAGCAGTTCTTC. Translation: CASNLGSGGINEQFF. The chain recombines TRBV5-1 with TRBJ2-1, with 10 positions matching TRBD2. The CDR3 has 15 residues. Germline CDR1 reads SGHRS; CDR2 reads YFSETQ. V was pared by 6 bases and J by 7 bases, with 10 bases of the junction left unmatched.

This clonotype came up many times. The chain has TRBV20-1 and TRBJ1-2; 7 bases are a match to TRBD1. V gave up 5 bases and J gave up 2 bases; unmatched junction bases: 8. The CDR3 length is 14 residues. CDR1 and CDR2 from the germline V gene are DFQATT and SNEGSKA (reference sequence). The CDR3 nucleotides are TGCAGTGCTCCCGCCCCGGGACAGAACTATGGCTACACCTTC. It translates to CSAPAPGQNYGYTF.

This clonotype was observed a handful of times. The CDR3 coding sequence is TGTGCCAGCAGCGCCCTACAGGGGAACACCGGGGAGCTGTTTTTT. It specifies CASSALQGNTGELFF. This chain connects TRBV9 to TRBJ2-2; weak D call: TRBD1 (6 bases). The CDR3 is 15 amino acids. In germline, CDR1 is SGDLS, CDR2 YYNGEE. Deletions cut 3 bases from V and 1 base from J, with 10 bases between.

The CDR3: CASSQALTGARGYEQYF. CDR3 nucleotides: TGTGCCAGCAGCCAAGCTTTGACAGGCGCTCGGGGGTACGAGCAGTACTTC. This rearrangement joins TRBV4-2 to TRBJ2-7; D may match TRBD1 or TRBD2 (6 bases each). The CDR3 is made up of 17 amino acids. The germline V gene has CDR1 LGHNA and CDR2 YNFKEQ. The V end lost 1 base, the J end lost 4 bases, and 20 bases lay between the germline ends.

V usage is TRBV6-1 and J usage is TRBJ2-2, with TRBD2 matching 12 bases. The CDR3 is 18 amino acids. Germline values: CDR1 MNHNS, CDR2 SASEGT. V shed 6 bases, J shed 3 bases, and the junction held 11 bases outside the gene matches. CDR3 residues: CASSQARTSGKDTGELFF. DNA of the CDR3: TGTGCCAGCAGCCAGGCGCGGACTAGCGGGAAGGACACCGGGGAGCTGTTTTTT.

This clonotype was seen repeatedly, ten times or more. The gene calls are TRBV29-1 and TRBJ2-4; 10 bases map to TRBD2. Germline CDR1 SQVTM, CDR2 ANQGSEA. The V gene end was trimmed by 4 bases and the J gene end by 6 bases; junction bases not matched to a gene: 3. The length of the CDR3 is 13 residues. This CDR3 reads CSVVLAGGNIQYF. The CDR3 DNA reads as TGCAGCGTTGTATTAGCGGGGGGAAACATTCAGTACTTC.

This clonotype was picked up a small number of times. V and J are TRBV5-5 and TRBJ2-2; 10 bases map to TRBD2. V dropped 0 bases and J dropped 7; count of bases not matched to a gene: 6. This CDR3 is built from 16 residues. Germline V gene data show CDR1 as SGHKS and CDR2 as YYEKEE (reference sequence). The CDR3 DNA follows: TGTGCCAGCAGCTTGGAAGCGGGGGGGCGAGGCGGGGAGCTGTTTTTT. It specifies CASSLEAGGRGGELFF.

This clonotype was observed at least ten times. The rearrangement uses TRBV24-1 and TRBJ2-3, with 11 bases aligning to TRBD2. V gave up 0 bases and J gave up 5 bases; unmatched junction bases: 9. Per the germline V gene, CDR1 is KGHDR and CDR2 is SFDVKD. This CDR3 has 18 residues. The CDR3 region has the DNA TGTGCCACCAGTGATTTGGGTAGCGGGAGGGCCTATGGAGATACGCAGTATTTT. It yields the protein CATSDLGSGRAYGDTQYF.

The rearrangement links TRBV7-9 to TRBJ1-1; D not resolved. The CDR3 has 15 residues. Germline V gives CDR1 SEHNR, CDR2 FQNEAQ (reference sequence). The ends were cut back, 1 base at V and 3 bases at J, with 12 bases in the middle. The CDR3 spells CASSLVFAVDTEAFF. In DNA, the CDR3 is TGTGCCAGCAGCTTAGTGTTTGCGGTGGACACTGAAGCTTTCTTT. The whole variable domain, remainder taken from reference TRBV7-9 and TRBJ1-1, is DTGVSQNPRHKITKRGQNVTFRCDPISEHNRLYWYRQTLGQGPEFLTYFQNEAQLEKSRLLSDRFSAERPKGSFSTLEIQRTEQGDSAMYLCASSLVFAVDTEAFFGQGTRLTVV.

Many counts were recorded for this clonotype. CDR3 bases: TGTGCCAGCAGCCAAGAAAACAACGATAACTATGGCTACACCTTC. This encodes CASSQENNDNYGYTF. The rearrangement uses TRBV4-2 and TRBJ1-2; no reliable D call. There are 15 residues in the CDR3. Trimming cost V 0 bases and J 1 base, with 9 bases left between them. Germline V gene lookup returns CDR1 LGHNA and CDR2 YNFKEQ.

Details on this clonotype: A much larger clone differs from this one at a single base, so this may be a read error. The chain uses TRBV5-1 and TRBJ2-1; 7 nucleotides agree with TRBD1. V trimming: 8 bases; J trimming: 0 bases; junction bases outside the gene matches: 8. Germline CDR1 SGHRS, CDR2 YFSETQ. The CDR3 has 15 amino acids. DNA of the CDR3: TGCGCCAGTACAATCAGACAGGGCTCCTACAATGAGCAGTTCTTC. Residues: CASTIRQGSYNEQFF.

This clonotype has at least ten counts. The DNA of the CDR3 is TGTGCCAGCAGTTTTCTCCGAGGGACAGGGGTCGATGAGCAGTTCTTC. Translated, it gives CASSFLRGTGVDEQFF. V and J are TRBV27 and TRBJ2-1, with 10 bases that match TRBD1. The CDR3 is made up of 16 amino acids. With 3 bases clipped from V and 8 bases from J, the junction kept 10 bases outside the gene matches. Germline lookup yields CDR1 MNHEY and CDR2 SMNVEV (reference sequence).

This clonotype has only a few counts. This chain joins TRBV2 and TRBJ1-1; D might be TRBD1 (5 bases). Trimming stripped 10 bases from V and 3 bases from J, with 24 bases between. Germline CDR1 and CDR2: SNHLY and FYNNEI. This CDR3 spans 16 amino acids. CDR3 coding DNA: TGTGCCACCAAGAGCAGGGCAGGGCAATTGTACACTGAAGCTTTCTTT. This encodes CATKSRAGQLYTEAFF.

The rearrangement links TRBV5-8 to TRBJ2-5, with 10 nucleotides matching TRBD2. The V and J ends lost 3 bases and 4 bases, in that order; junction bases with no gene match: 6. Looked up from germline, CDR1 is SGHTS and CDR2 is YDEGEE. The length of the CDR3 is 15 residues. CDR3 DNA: TGTGCCAGCAGCTCCGTACTAGCGGGGTCAGAGACCCAGTACTTC. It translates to CASSSVLAGSETQYF.

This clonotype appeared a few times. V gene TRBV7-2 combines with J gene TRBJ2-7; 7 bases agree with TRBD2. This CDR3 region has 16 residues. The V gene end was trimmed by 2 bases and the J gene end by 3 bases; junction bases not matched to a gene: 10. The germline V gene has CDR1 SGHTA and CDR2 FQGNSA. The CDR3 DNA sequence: TGTGCCAGCAGCTTACCTCGGGGCAGCGGGGTCTACGAGCAGTACTTC. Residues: CASSLPRGSGVYEQYF.

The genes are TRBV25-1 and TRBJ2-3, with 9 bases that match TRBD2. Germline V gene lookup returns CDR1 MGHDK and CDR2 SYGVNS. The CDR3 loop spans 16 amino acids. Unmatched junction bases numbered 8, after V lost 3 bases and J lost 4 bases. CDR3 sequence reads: CASSDGLAGPSDTQYF. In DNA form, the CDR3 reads TGTGCCAGCAGTGATGGGCTAGCGGGGCCCTCAGATACGCAGTATTTT. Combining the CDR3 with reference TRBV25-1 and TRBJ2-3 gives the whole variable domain EADIYQTPRYLVIGTGKKITLECSQTMGHDKMYWYQQDPGMELHLIHYSYGVNSTEKGDLSSESTVSRIRTEHFPLTLESARPSHTSQYLCASSDGLAGPSDTQYFGPGTRLTVL.